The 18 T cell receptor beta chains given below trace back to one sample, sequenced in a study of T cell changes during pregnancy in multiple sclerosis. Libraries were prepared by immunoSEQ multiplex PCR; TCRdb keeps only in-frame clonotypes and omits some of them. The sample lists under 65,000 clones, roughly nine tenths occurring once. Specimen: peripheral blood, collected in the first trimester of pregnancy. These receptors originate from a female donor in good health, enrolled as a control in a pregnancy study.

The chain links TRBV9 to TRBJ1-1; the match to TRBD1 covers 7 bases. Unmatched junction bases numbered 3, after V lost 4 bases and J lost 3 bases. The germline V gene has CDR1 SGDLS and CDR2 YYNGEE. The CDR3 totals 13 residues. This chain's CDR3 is CASSHDRDTEAFF. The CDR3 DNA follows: TGTGCCAGCAGCCACGACAGGGACACTGAAGCTTTCTTT.

In DNA, the CDR3 is TGTGCCAGCAGTTATGGGACAGAGAAAGCCTACGAGCAGTACTTC. This codes for CASSYGTEKAYEQYF. J is TRBJ2-7 and V is TRBV6-5; 7 bases align to TRBD1. CDR1 and CDR2 from the germline V gene are MNHEY and SVGAGI. Trimming removed 3 bases from V and 2 bases from J; junction bases left unmatched: 7. This CDR3 is 15 amino acids long.

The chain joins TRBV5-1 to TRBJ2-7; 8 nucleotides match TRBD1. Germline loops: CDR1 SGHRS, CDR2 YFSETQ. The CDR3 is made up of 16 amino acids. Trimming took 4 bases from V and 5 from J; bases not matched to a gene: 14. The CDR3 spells CASSPAPGQGIHEQYF. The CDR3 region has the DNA TGCGCCAGCAGCCCAGCCCCTGGACAGGGAATCCACGAGCAGTACTTC.

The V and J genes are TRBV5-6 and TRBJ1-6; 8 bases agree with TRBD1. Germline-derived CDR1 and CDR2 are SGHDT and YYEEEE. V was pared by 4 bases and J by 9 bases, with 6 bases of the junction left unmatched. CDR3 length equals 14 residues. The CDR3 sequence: CASSGQGLGSPLHF. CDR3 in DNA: TGTGCCAGCAGCGGACAGGGCCTCGGTTCACCCCTCCACTTT.

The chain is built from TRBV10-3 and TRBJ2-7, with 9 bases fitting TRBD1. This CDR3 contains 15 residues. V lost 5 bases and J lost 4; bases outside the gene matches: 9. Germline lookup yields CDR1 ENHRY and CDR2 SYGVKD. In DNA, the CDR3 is TGTGCCATCAGTAACCTGGGGGACAGGGCTTACGAGCAGTACTTC. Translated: CAISNLGDRAYEQYF.

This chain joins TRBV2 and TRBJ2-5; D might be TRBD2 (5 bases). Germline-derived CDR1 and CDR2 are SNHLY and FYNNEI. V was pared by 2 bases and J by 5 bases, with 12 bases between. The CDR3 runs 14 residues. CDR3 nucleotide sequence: TGTGCCAGCAGTGAAAAAGGAGGCCGCGAGACCCAGTACTTC. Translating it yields CASSEKGGRETQYF.

The CDR3: CASSTNGGNNEQFF. The DNA for the CDR3 is TGTGCCAGCAGCACTAACGGGGGGAACAATGAGCAGTTCTTC. The chain has TRBV5-6 and TRBJ2-1; 7 bases fit TRBD2. V lost 4 bases and J lost 5; bases outside the gene matches: 6. CDR3 length: 14 amino acids. Per germline, CDR1 SGHDT and CDR2 YYEEEE.

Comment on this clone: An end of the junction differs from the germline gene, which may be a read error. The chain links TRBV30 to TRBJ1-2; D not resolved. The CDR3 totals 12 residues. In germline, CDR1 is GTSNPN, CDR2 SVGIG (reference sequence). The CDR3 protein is CAWSVGPADKSF. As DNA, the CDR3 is TGTGCCTGGAGTGTTGGGCCAGCTGATAAGTCCTTC.

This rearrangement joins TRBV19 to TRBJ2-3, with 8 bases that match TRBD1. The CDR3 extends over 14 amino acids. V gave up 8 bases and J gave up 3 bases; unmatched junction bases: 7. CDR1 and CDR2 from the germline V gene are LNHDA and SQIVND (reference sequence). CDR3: CASSRQGNTDTQYF. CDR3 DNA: TGTGCCAGTTCCCGACAGGGGAATACAGATACGCAGTATTTT.

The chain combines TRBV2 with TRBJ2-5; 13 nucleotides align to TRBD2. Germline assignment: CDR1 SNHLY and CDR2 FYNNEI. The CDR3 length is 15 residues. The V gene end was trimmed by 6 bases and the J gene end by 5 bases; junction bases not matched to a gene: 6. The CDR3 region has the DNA TGTGCCAGCAGAGGGACTAGCGGGGCGGGGGAGACCCAGTACTTC. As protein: CASRGTSGAGETQYF.

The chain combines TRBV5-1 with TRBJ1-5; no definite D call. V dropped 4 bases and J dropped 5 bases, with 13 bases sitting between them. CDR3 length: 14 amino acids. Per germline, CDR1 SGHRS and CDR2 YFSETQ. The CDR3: CASSPGEEDQPQHF. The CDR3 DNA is TGCGCCAGCAGCCCGGGAGAAGAGGATCAGCCCCAGCATTTT.

This chain's CDR3 is CASNPQGARNQPQHF. CDR3 bases: TGTGCCAGTAACCCTCAGGGGGCGCGGAATCAGCCCCAGCATTTT. The chain uses TRBV19 and TRBJ1-5; 8 nucleotides match TRBD1. The CDR3 runs 15 residues. Germline-derived CDR1 and CDR2 are LNHDA and SQIVND (reference sequence). Germline trimming cut 7 bases from V and 4 bases from J; bases unmatched to any gene: 9.

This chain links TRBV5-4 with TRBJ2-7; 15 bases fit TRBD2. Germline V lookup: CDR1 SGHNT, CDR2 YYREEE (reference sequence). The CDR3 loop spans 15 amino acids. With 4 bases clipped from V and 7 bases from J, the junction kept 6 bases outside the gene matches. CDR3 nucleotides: TGTGCCAGCAGCACCGGACTAGCGGGGGGGCTGGAGCAGTACTTC. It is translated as CASSTGLAGGLEQYF.

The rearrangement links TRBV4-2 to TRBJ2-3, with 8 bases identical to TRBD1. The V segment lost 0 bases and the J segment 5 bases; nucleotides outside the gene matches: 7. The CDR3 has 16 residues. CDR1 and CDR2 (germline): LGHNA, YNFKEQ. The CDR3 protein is CASSQDRQGPGDTQYF. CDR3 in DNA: TGTGCCAGCAGCCAAGATCGACAGGGGCCAGGAGATACGCAGTATTTT.

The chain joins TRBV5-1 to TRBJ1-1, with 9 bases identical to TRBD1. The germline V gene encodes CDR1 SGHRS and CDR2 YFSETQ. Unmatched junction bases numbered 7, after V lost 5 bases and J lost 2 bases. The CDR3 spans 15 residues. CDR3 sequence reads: CASSFTGGGNTEAFF. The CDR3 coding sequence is TGCGCCAGCAGTTTTACAGGGGGCGGCAACACTGAAGCTTTCTTT.

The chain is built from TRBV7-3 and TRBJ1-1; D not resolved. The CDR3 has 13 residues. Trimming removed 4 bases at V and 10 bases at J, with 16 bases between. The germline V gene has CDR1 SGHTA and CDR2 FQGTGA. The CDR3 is CASSSDSGYRAFF. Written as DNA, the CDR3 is TGTGCCAGCAGCTCCGACTCGGGGTATAGAGCTTTCTTT.

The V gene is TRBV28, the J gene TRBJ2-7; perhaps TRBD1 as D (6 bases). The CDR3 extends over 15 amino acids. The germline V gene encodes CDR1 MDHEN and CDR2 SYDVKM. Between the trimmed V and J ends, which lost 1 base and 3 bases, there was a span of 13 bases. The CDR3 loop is CASSLSGTNHYEQYF. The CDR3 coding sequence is TGTGCCAGCAGTTTATCCGGGACAAACCACTACGAGCAGTACTTC.

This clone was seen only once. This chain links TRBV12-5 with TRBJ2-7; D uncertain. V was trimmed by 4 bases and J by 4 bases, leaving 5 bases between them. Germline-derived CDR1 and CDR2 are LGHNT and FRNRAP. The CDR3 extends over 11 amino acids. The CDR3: CASGSTYEQYF. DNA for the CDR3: TGTGCTAGTGGTTCGACTTACGAGCAGTACTTC.